This T cell receptor (beta chain) was identified during a study of blood T cell repertoires in COVID-19. The overall study: Specimens from acute and convalescent COVID-19 originated in the United States, Italy and Spain. In each case, the material was cDNA or gDNA derived from T cells, B-cell-depleted T cells, or PBMCs.

Per the authors' pipeline: Reference gene primer amplification gave estimated nucleated cell counts. The data were produced by immunoSEQ multiplex PCR, yet TCRdb's version contains in-frame clones alone and is incomplete. From that table come the V and J calls and clone size; the DNA was used to work out D and trimming. The sample includes approximately 210,000 clones, 84% of them seen just once. Germline V gene sequence: CDR1 LNHDA, CDR2 SQIVND (reference sequence). V lost 7 bases to trimming and J lost 6 bases, with 18 bases between them. The CDR3 length is 14 residues. V and J are TRBV19 and TRBJ1-2; maybe TRBD1 (5 bases). Sequencing was done on a sample of peripheral blood. This clonotype was obtained from a woman in her fifties or sixties with active or convalescent COVID-19. The CDR3 loop is CASNFQGVSDGYTF. DNA of the CDR3: TGTGCCAGTAACTTCCAAGGGGTGTCCGATGGCTACACCTTC.